This T cell receptor (beta chain) was profiled in a study of CD8+ T cells in alopecia areata. V dropped 7 bases and J dropped 2 bases, with 6 bases sitting between them. Germline values: CDR1 MNHEY, CDR2 SMNVEV (reference sequence). The CDR3 length is 12 residues. Treatment indicated: oral pan-JAK inhibitor, 5-10 mg twice daily. Sequencing used cDNA as its template, made by extracting RNA and reverse transcribing it. This table comes from immunoSEQ multiplex PCR, and its TCRdb copy is limited to in-frame clones, with some not included. The sample contains around 170,000 clones, 51% of which appear only once. Only a few counts were recorded for this clone.

The clonotype originates from a human donor with alopecia areata. The chain links TRBV27 to TRBJ2-1; no clear D gene. Sequenced material: CD8+ T cells sorted from blood, taken around week 53, from a patient treated with tofacitinib. CDR3 region: CASTGTYNEQFF. The CDR3 coding sequence is TGTGCCAGCACCGGAACCTACAATGAGCAGTTCTTC.